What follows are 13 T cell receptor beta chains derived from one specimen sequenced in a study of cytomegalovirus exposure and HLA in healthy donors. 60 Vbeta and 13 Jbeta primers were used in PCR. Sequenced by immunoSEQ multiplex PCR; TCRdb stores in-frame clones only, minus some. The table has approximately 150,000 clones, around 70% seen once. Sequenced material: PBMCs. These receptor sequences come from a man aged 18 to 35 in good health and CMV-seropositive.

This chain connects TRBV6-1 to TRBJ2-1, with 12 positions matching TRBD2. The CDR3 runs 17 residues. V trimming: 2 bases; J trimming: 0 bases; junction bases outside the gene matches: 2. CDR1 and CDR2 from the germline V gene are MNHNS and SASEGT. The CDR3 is CASSELAGGSSYNEQFF. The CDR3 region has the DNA TGTGCCAGCAGTGAACTAGCGGGGGGGAGCTCCTACAATGAGCAGTTCTTC.

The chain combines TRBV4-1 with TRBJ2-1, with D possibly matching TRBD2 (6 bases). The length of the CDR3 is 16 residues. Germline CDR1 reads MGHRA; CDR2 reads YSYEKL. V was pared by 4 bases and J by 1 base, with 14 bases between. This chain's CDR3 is CASSLAVASSYNEQFF. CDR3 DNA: TGCGCCAGCAGCCTAGCGGTAGCGTCGTCCTACAATGAGCAGTTCTTC.

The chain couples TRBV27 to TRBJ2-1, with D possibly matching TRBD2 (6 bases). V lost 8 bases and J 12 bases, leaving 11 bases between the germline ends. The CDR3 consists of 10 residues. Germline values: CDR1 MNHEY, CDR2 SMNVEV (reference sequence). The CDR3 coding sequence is TGTGCCAGCGGAGGGCCGGGGCAGTTCTTC. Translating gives CASGGPGQFF.

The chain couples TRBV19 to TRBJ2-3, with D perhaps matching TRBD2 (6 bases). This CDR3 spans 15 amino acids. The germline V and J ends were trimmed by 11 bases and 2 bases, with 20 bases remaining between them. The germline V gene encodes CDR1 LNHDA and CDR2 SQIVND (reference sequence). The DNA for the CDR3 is TGTGCCTCCCAGACTAGTGAGGGGCACACAGATACGCAGTATTTT. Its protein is CASQTSEGHTDTQYF.

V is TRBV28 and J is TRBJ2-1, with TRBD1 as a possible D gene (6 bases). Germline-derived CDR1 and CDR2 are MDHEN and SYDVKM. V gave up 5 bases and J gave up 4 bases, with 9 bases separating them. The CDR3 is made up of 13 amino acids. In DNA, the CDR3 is TGTGCCAGCAGTCGGACAGAATACAATGAGCAGTTCTTC. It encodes CASSRTEYNEQFF.

CDR3 amino acids: CASSFDRGGYNEQFF. Here the CDR3 DNA reads TGTGCCAGCAGCTTCGACAGGGGGGGATACAATGAGCAGTTCTTC. The V and J genes are TRBV7-9 and TRBJ2-1, with 9 bases that match TRBD1. V was clipped by 3 bases and J by 4 bases; unmatched bases: 4. Germline CDR1 is SEHNR and CDR2 is FQNEAQ (reference sequence). CDR3 length: 15 amino acids. The complete variable domain, with remaining parts taken from reference TRBV7-9 and TRBJ2-1, reads DTGVSQNPRHKITKRGQNVTFRCDPISEHNRLYWYRQTLGQGPEFLTYFQNEAQLEKSRLLSDRFSAERPKGSFSTLEIQRTEQGDSAMYLCASSFDRGGYNEQFFGPGTRLTVL.

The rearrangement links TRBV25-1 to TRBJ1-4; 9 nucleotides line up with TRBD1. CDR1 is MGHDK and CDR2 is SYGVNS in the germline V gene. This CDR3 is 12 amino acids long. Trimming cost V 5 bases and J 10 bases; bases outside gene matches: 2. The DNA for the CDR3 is TGTGCCAGCAGTACAGGGGGCGCAAAACTGTTTTTT. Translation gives CASSTGGAKLFF.

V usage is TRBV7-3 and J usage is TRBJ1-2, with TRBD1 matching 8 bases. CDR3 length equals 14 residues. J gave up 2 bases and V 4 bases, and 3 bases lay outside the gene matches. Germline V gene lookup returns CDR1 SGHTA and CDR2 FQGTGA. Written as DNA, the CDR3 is TGTGCCAGCAGCTCACAGGGGGACAACTATGGCTACACCTTC. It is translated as CASSSQGDNYGYTF. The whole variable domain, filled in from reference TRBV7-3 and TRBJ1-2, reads GAGVSQTPSNKVTEKGKYVELRCDPISGHTALYWYRQSLGQGPEFLIYFQGTGAADDSGLPNDRFFAVRPEGSVSTLKIQRTERGDSAVYLCASSSQGDNYGYTFGSGTRLTVV.

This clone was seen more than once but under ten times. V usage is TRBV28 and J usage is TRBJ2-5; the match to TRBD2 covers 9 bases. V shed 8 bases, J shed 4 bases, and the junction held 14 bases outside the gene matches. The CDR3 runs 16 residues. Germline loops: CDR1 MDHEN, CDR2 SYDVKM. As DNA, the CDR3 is TGTGCCAGCGTCAGGGGGGCGGGAGGGCCGGGAGAGACCCAGTACTTC. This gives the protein CASVRGAGGPGETQYF.

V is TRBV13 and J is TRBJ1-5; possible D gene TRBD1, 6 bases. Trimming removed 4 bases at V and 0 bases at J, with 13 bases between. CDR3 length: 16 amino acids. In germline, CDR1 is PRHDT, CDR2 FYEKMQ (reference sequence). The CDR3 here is CASSSSVGGSNQPQHF. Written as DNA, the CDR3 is TGTGCCAGCAGCTCCTCAGTAGGGGGTAGCAATCAGCCCCAGCATTTT.

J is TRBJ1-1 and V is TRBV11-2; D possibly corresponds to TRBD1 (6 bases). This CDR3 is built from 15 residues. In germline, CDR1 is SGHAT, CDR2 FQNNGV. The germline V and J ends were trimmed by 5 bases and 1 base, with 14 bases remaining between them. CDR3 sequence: CASSPLGHSNTEAFF. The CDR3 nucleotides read TGTGCCAGCAGCCCACTGGGACACTCGAACACTGAAGCTTTCTTT.

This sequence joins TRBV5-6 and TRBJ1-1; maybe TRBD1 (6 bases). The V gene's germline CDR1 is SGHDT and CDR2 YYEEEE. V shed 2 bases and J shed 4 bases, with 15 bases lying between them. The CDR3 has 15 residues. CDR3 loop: CASSLLQGIGTEAFF. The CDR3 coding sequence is TGTGCCAGCAGCTTATTACAGGGAATTGGCACTGAAGCTTTCTTT.

The CDR3 loop is CASSQLGLAGGTNTGELFF. For the CDR3, the DNA is TGTGCCAGCAGCCAACTGGGACTAGCGGGGGGAACGAACACCGGGGAGCTGTTTTTT. V gene TRBV4-2 combines with J gene TRBJ2-2, with 15 bases that match TRBD2. This CDR3 region has 19 residues. Germline CDR1 is LGHNA and CDR2 is YNFKEQ. With 2 bases clipped from V and 0 bases from J, the junction kept 4 bases outside the gene matches.